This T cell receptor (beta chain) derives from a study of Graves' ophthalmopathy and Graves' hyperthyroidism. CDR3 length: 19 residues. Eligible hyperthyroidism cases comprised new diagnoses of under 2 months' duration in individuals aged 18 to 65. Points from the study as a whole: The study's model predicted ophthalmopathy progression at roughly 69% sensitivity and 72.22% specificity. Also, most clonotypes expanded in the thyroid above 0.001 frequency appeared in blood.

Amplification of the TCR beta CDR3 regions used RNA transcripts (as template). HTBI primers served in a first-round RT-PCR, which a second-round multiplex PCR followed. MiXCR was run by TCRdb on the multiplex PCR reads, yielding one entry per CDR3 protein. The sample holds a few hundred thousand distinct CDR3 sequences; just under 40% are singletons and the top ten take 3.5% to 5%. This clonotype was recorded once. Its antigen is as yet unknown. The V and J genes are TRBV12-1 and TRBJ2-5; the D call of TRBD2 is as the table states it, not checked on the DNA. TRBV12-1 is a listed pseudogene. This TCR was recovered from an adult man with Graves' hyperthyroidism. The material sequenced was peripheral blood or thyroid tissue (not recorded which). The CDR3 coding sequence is TGTGCCAGCAGTACTCCGGGACTAGCGGGGGGACCGTACCAAGAGACCCAGTACTTC. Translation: CASSTPGLAGGPYQETQYF.